Sequencing of this T cell receptor beta chain was carried out in a study of CD8 T cells in Susac syndrome. Study as a whole: Blood was drawn from Susac syndrome patients while they were therapy-naive, on corticosteroids, or on intravenous immunoglobulin alone.

Random hexamers were used to reverse transcribe the RNA input (roughly 0.5 to 1 ug). Amplification of TCR beta CDR3 used immunoSEQ multiplex PCR across 54 Vbeta and 13 Jbeta. TCRdb re-called the immunoSEQ multiplex PCR reads with MiXCR, one entry per CDR3 protein. The sample shows around 230,000 distinct CDR3 sequences, 90% to 97% of them seen only once. Sequencing of TCR beta, carried out with a high-throughput approach, was applied to CD8+ and CD4+ T cells from the blood. In contrast to the negatively isolated CD8+ and CD4+ T cells, TEMRA cells were FACS-enriched. Sequences were obtained from CD4+ T cells from PBMCs. This TCR derives from a human donor with Susac syndrome.

The CDR3, as DNA: TGTGCCAGCAGTGAATCGGGCCCCTTGGAAGATACGCAGTATTTT. This gives the protein CASSESGPLEDTQYF. V is TRBV25-1 and J is TRBJ2-3; D is undetermined. The CDR3 sequence is 15 residues long. Trimming removed 1 base at V and 5 bases at J, with 13 bases between. Germline CDR1 MGHDK, CDR2 SYGVNS.